Listed below are T cell receptor beta chains from one sample, sequenced in a study of cytomegalovirus exposure and HLA in healthy donors. Generated by immunoSEQ multiplex PCR, the TCRdb table keeps only in-frame clones and is missing some. Altogether fewer than 80,000 clones are present, 70% to 75% being singletons, with the ten largest covering 5.4%. Input material: PBMCs. The source of these receptors is a woman in her thirties in good health and CMV-seronegative. Both conserved end residues are part of each CDR3. A D gene is named only where the DNA matches it firmly. Size is omitted from some rows. Given values are once, few, many or a class for expanded clones.

TGTGCCAGCAGTGAGGGGAGACACCTGCCGATGCCCCAGCATTTT	CASSEGRHLPMPQHF	TRBJ1-5	15	-	TRBV6-1	-
TGTGCCAGCAGTCAGGGAAGGGATCAGCCCCAGCATTTT	CASSQGRDQPQHF	TRBJ1-5	13	-	TRBV6-6	-
TGTGCCAGTAGTACAGGACACTCCTCTGGGGCCAACGTCCTGACTTTC	CASSTGHSSGANVLTF	TRBJ2-6	16	-	TRBV19	-
TGCGCCAGCAGCCAAGGGACTAGCGGAAACATTCAGTACTTC	CASSQGTSGNIQYF	TRBJ2-4	14	TRBD2	TRBV4-3	-
TGTGCCAGCAGCATCAGGGGGCTAGCGGGAGGGCCCGGGAGCTCCTACGAGCAGTACTTC	CASSIRGLAGGPGSSYEQYF	TRBJ2-7	20	TRBD2	TRBV7-8	few
TGTGCCAGCAGCCCCGGACTAGCGGGAGAGGGTGTGCAGTACTTC	CASSPGLAGEGVQYF	TRBJ2-7	15	TRBD2	TRBV7-7	few
TGTGCCAGCAGCACACTCGGGTCAGGCACAGATACGCAGTATTTT	CASSTLGSGTDTQYF	TRBJ2-3	15	-	TRBV11-1	-
TGTGCCAGCAGCAAACGACAGGGAAACACTGAAGCTTTCTTT	CASSKRQGNTEAFF	TRBJ1-1	14	TRBD1	TRBV6-6	-
TGTGCCAGCAGCTTAAAGCGCACAGGTGAAGCTTTCTTT	CASSLKRTGEAFF	TRBJ1-1	13	-	TRBV11-2	-
TGCGCCAGCAGCCCAGGACAGGGTATCACTGAAGCTTTCTTT	CASSPGQGITEAFF	TRBJ1-1	14	TRBD1	TRBV5-1	-
TGTGCCAGTAGTATAGTCAGGGTTAGCAATCAGCCCCAGCATTTT	CASSIVRVSNQPQHF	TRBJ1-5	15	-	TRBV19	once
TGTGCCAGCACGGGAGCATATAACACTGAAGCTTTCTTT	CASTGAYNTEAFF	TRBJ1-1	13	-	TRBV6-5	-
TGTGCCAGCAGCTTTCGAGTAGCGGGAACGGGAGAGACCCAGTACTTC	CASSFRVAGTGETQYF	TRBJ2-5	16	TRBD2	TRBV13	few
TGTGCTAGTGCCCCGGTTCCCACCCCAAACTCCTACAATGAGCAGTTCTTC	CASAPVPTPNSYNEQFF	TRBJ2-1	17	-	TRBV12-5	-
TGTGCCAGCAACCTCCAGGGATCCACTGAAGCTTTCTTT	CASNLQGSTEAFF	TRBJ1-1	13	-	TRBV9	-
TGTGCCAGCAGCGCAGACATCCGCGAAGGCACCGGGGAGCTGTTTTTT	CASSADIREGTGELFF	TRBJ2-2	16	-	TRBV11-1	-
TGTGCCCTCGAAGGAGGTTCCCTATTCGGCATATATTTT	CALEGGSLFGIYF	TRBJ1-3	13	-	TRBV6-1	-
TGTGCCTTAAGGACAGGGCCGGGAGAGACCCAGTACTTC	CALRTGPGETQYF	TRBJ2-5	13	TRBD1	TRBV30	-
TGTGCCAGTAGTCCCCCGGGGACCTACAATGAGCAGTTCTTC	CASSPPGTYNEQFF	TRBJ2-1	14	-	TRBV19	few
TGTGCCAGCAGCGCGGGGGGACTAGCGGGAGGGGCTAGAGATGAGCAGTTCTTC	CASSAGGLAGGARDEQFF	TRBJ2-1	18	TRBD2	TRBV25-1	-
TGTGCCAGCAGTTTGTCGGAGACCTACGAGCAGTACTTC	CASSLSETYEQYF	TRBJ2-7	13	-	TRBV28	few
TGTGCCAGCAGTTACTCGGGACTAGCGGGGGAAAATGAGCAGTTCTTC	CASSYSGLAGENEQFF	TRBJ2-1	16	TRBD2	TRBV6-6	few
TGTGCCAGTAGTTCCCGGACGGGGGTCAAAGAGACCCAGTACTTC	CASSSRTGVKETQYF	TRBJ2-5	15	-	TRBV19	-